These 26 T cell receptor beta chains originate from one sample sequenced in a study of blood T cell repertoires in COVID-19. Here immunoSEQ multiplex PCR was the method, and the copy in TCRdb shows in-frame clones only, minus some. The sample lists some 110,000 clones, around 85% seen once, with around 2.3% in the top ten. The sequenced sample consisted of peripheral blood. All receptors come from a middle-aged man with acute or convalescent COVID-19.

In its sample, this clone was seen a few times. CDR3: CASTSRDTTSYEQYF. In nucleotides, the CDR3 is TGTGCCAGCACATCCCGGGACACAACCTCCTACGAGCAGTACTTC. The chain has TRBV6-6 and TRBJ2-7; D might be TRBD1 (6 bases). Germline CDR1 and CDR2: MNHNY and SVGAGI (reference sequence). V was cut by 7 bases and J by 0 bases, with 16 bases left in between. The CDR3 is 15 residues long.

Here the CDR3 reads CATSLAGFYNEQFF. DNA of the CDR3: TGTGCCACCAGTCTAGCGGGTTTCTACAATGAGCAGTTCTTC. This sequence joins TRBV24-1 and TRBJ2-1, with 8 bases lining up with TRBD2. Per germline, CDR1 KGHDR and CDR2 SFDVKD. The J segment lost 3 bases and the V segment lost 6 bases, leaving 3 bases of the junction unmatched. This CDR3 has 14 amino acids.

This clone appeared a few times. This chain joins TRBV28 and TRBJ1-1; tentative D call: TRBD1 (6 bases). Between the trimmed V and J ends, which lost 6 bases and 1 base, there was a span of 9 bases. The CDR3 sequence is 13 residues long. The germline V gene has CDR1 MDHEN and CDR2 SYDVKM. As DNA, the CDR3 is TGTGCCAGCAGACCGGGACAGAACACTGAAGCTTTCTTT. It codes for CASRPGQNTEAFF.

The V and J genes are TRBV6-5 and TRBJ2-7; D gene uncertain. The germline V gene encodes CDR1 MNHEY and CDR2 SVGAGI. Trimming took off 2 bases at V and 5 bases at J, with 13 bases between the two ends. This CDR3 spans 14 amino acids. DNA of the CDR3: TGTGCCAGCAGTTACGGGTCTCCTAGTGACGAGCAGTACTTC. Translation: CASSYGSPSDEQYF.

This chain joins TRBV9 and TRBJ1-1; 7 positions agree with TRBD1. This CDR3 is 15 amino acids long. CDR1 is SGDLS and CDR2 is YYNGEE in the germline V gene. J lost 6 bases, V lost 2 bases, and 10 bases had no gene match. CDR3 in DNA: TGTGCCAGCAGCGTTACCGGGACAGTGGTCTCTGAAGCTTTCTTT. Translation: CASSVTGTVVSEAFF.

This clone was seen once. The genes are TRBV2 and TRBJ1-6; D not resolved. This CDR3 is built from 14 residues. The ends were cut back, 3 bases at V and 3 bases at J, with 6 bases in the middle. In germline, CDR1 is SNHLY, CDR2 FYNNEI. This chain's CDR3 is CASSEGVYNSPLHF. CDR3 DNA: TGTGCCAGCAGTGAGGGAGTCTATAATTCACCCCTCCACTTT.

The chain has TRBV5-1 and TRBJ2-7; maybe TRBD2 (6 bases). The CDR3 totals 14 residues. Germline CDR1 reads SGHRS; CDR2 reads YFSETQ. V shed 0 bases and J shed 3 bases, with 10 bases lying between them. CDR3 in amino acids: CASSLDPGDYEQYF. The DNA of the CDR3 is TGCGCCAGCAGCTTGGACCCGGGAGACTACGAGCAGTACTTC.

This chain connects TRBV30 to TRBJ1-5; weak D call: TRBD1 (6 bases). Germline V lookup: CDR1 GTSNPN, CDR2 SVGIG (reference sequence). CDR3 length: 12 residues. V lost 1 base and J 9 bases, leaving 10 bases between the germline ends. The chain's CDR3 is CAWSAVTGPQHF. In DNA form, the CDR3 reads TGTGCCTGGAGTGCCGTGACAGGGCCCCAGCATTTT.

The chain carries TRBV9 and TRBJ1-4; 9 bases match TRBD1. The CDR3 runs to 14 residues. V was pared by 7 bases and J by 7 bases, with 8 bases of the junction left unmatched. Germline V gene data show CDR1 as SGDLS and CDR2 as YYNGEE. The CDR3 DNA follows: TGTGCCAGCGCTAGAGGGACAGGGAGTGAAAAACTGTTTTTT. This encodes CASARGTGSEKLFF.

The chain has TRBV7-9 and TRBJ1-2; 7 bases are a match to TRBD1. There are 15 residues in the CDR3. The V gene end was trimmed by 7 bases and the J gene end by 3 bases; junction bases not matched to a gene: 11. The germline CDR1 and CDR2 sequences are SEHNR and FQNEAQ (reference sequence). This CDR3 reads CASNFQTQGYYGYTF. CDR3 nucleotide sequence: TGTGCCAGCAACTTTCAGACACAGGGGTACTATGGCTACACCTTC.

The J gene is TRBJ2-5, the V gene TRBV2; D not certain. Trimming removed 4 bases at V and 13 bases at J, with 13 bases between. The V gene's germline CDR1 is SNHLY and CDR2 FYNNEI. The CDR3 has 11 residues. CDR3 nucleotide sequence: TGTGCCAGCAGTGCCCAGTCCCTTTCGTACTTC. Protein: CASSAQSLSYF.

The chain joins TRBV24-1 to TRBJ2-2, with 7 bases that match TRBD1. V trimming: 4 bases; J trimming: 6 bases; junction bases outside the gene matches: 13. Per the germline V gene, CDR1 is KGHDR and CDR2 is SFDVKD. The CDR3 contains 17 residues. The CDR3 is CATSDAVTGIRPGELFF. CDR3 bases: TGTGCCACCAGTGACGCCGTGACAGGGATCCGTCCCGGGGAGCTGTTTTTT.

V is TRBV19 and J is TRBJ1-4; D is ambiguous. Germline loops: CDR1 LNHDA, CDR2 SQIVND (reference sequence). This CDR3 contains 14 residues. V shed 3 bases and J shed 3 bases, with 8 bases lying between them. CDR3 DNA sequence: TGTGCCAGTAGTATCGGGAGATCTAATGAAAAACTGTTTTTT. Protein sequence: CASSIGRSNEKLFF.

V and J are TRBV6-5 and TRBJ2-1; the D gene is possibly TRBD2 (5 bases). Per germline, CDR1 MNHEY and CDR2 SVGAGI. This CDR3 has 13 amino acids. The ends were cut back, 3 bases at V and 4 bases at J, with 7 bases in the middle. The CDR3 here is CASSYGEYNEQFF. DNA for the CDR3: TGTGCCAGCAGTTATGGGGAGTACAATGAGCAGTTCTTC.

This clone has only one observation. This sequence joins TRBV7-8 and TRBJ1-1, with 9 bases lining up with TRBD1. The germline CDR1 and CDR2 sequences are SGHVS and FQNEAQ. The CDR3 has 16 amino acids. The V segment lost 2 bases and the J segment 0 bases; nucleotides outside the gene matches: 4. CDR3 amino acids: CASSLRQGGLNTEAFF. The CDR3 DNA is TGTGCCAGCAGCTTACGACAGGGGGGTTTGAACACTGAAGCTTTCTTT.

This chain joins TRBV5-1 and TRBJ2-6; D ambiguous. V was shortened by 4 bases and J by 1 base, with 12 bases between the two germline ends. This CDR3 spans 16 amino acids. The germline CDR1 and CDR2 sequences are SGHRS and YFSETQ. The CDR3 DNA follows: TGCGCCAGCAGCACGGGTGGGTTGTCTGGGGCCAACGTCCTGACTTTC. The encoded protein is CASSTGGLSGANVLTF.

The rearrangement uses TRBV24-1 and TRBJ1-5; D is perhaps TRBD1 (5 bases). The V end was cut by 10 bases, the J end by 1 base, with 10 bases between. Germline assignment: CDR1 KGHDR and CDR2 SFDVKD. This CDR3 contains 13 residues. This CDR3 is CATIRQSNQPQHF. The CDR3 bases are TGTGCCACGATACGACAGAGCAATCAGCCCCAGCATTTT.

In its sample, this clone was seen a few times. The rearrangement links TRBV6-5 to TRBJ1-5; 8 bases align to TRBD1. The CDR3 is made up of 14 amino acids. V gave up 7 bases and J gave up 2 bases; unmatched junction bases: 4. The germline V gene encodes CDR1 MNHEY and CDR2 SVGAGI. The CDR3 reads CASTGQGGNQPQHF. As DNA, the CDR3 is TGTGCCAGCACCGGACAGGGCGGCAATCAGCCCCAGCATTTT.

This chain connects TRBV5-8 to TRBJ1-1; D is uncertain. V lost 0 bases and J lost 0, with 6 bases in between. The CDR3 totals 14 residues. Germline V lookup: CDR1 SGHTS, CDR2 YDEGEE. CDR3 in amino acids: CASSLGHLNTEAFF. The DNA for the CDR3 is TGTGCCAGCAGCTTGGGACATTTGAACACTGAAGCTTTCTTT.

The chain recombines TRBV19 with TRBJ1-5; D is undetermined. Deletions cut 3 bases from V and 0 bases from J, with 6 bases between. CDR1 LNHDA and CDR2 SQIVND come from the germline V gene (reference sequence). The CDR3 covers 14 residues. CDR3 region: CASSISRSNQPQHF. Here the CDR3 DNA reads TGTGCCAGTAGTATCTCTCGTAGCAATCAGCCCCAGCATTTT.

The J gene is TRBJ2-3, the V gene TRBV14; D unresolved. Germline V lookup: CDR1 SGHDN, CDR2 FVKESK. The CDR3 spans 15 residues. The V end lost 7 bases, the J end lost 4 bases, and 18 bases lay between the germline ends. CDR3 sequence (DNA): TGTGCCAGCACCCCCTTAGTATACAGCTCAGATACGCAGTATTTT. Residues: CASTPLVYSSDTQYF.

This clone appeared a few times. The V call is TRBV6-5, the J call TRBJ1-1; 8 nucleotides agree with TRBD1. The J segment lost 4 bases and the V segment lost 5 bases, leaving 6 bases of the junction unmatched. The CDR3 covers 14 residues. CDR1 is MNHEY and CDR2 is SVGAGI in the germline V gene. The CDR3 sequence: CASSTQGAVTEAFF. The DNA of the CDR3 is TGTGCCAGCAGTACCCAGGGGGCAGTCACTGAAGCTTTCTTT.

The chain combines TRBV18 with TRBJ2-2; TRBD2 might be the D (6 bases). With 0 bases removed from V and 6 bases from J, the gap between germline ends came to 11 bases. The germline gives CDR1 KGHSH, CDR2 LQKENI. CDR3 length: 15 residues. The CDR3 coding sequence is TGTGCCAGCTCACCACCGACGCGGGGCGCCGGGGAGCTGTTTTTT. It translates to CASSPPTRGAGELFF.

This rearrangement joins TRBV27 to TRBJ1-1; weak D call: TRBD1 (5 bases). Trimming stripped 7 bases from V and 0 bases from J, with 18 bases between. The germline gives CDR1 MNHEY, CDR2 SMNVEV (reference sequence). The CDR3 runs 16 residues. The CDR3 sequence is CASTLSGLNMNTEAFF. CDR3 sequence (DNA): TGTGCCAGCACCTTATCGGGACTGAACATGAACACTGAAGCTTTCTTT.

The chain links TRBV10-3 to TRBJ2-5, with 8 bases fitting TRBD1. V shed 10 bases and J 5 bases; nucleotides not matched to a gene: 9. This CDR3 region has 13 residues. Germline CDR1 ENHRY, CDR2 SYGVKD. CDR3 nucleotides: TGTGCCAACGCTTCAGGGGGCTGGGAGACCCAGTACTTC. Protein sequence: CANASGGWETQYF.

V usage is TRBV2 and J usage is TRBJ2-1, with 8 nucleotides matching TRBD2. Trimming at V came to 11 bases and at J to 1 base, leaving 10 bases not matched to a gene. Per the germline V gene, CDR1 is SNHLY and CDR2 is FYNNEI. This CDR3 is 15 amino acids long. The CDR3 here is CAAVASGFSYNEQFF. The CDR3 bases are TGTGCCGCCGTAGCTAGCGGGTTTTCCTACAATGAGCAGTTCTTC.